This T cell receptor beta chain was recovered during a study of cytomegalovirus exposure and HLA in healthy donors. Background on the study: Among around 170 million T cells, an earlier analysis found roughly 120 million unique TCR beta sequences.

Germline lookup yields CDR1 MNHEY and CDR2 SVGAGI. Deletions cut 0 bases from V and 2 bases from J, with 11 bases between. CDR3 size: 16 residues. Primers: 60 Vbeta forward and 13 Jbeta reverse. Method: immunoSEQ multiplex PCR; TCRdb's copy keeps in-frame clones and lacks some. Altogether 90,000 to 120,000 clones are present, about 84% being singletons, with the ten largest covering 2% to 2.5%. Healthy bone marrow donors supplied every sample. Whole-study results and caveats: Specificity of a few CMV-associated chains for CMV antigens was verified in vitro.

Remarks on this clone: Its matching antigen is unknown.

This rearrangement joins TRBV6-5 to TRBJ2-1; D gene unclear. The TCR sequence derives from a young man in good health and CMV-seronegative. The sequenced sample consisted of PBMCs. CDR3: CASSYSGGTAYNEQFF. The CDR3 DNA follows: TGTGCCAGCAGTTACTCCGGCGGAACTGCCTACAATGAGCAGTTCTTC.